This T cell receptor (beta chain) came from a study of blood T cell repertoires in COVID-19. Across the whole study: The samples span acute and convalescent COVID-19 from the United States, Italy and Spain. T cells, B-cell-depleted T cells, or PBMCs provided the cDNA or gDNA that served as material.

Looked up from germline, CDR1 is LNHDA and CDR2 is SQIVND (reference sequence). The length of the CDR3 is 17 residues. The ends were cut back, 4 bases at V and 0 bases at J, with 13 bases in the middle. How the authors handled the data: Reference gene primer amplification gave estimated nucleated cell counts. Measured with immunoSEQ multiplex PCR; TCRdb has only the in-frame clones, and not every one. The V and J calls and clone size were taken over from that table, and D and trimming were inferred from the DNA. Of a few hundred thousand clones detected, around 84% appear once; the ten largest clones hold about a sixth.

This sequence was found in a woman older than 75 with active or convalescent COVID-19. The sample taken for sequencing was peripheral blood. The chain uses TRBV19 and TRBJ1-6; possible D gene TRBD1, 5 bases. The CDR3 here is CASSSGQESSYNSPLHF. In DNA form, the CDR3 reads TGTGCCAGTAGTAGCGGACAAGAGAGCTCCTATAATTCACCCCTCCACTTT.